Below are 13 T cell receptor beta chains sequenced from a single sample in a study of OX40 agonist ivuxolimab in advanced cancers. This table comes from immunoSEQ multiplex PCR, and its TCRdb copy is limited to in-frame clones, with some not included. The profile covers more than 25,000 clones, with around 74% appearing a single time and around 12% taken by the ten largest. This specimen was CD4+ or CD8+ T cells sorted from blood, taken in a trial of the OX40 agonist ivuxolimab. The receptors derive from an adult with an advanced solid tumor such as melanoma, head and neck, liver or kidney cancer.

The genes are TRBV19 and TRBJ2-5, with 9 bases lining up with TRBD1. After removal of 5 bases from V and 5 bases from J, the junction contained 6 bases not matched to a gene. CDR1 and CDR2 (germline): LNHDA, SQIVND (reference sequence). This CDR3 spans 14 amino acids. The CDR3 nucleotides read TGTGCCAGTAGTTTGGGACAGGGCACGGAGACCCAGTACTTC. Translation gives CASSLGQGTETQYF.

The V and J genes are TRBV28 and TRBJ2-7; tentative D call: TRBD1 (5 bases). The V and J ends lost 7 bases and 3 bases respectively, with 13 bases between them. The CDR3 totals 13 residues. Germline CDR1 is MDHEN and CDR2 is SYDVKM. The CDR3 DNA follows: TGTGCCAGCACCCCACAGGAAGGCTACGAGCAGTACTTC. The encoded protein is CASTPQEGYEQYF.

The chain recombines TRBV15 with TRBJ1-1; TRBD1 is a possible D gene (6 bases). Between the trimmed V and J ends, which lost 0 bases and 2 bases, there was a span of 10 bases. This CDR3 contains 15 residues. Germline V CDR1 and CDR2: LNHNV, YYDKDF (reference sequence). The chain's CDR3 is CATSRDAGTNTEAFF. In DNA, the CDR3 is TGTGCCACCAGCAGAGATGCAGGGACAAACACTGAAGCTTTCTTT.

V gene TRBV5-1 combines with J gene TRBJ2-1, with 7 bases identical to TRBD1. The trim removed 5 bases at V and 1 base at J, leaving 3 bases unmatched. The CDR3 is 14 residues long. Germline assignment: CDR1 SGHRS and CDR2 YFSETQ. The CDR3 region is CASSPRGSYNEQFF. The CDR3 DNA reads TGCGCCAGCAGTCCCAGGGGGTCCTACAATGAGCAGTTCTTC. The variable domain in full, completed from reference TRBV5-1 and TRBJ2-1, reads KAGVTQTPRYLIKTRGQQVTLSCSPISGHRSVSWYQQTPGQGLQFLFEYFSETQRNKGNFPGRFSGRQFSNSRSEMNVSTLELGDSALYLCASSPRGSYNEQFFGPGTRLTVL.

This clone was recorded a few times. The CDR3 DNA sequence: TGCGCCAGCAGCTTGGTCGGACAGGGTTCAACAGATACGCAGTATTTT. This encodes CASSLVGQGSTDTQYF. The rearrangement links TRBV5-1 to TRBJ2-3; 8 bases match TRBD1. CDR3 length equals 16 residues. The germline V gene encodes CDR1 SGHRS and CDR2 YFSETQ. J was trimmed by 3 bases and V by 0 bases; bases with no gene match: 6.

This clone was counted once. The rearrangement uses TRBV27 and TRBJ1-1; TRBD1 matches 7 bases. After removal of 5 bases from V and 1 base from J, the junction contained 10 bases not matched to a gene. The CDR3 consists of 16 residues. CDR1 is MNHEY, CDR2 SMNVEV, per germline (reference sequence). CDR3 bases: TGTGCCAGCAGTAAAGACAGGGAGGGGAAGAACACTGAAGCTTTCTTT. This gives the protein CASSKDREGKNTEAFF.

The chain is built from TRBV2 and TRBJ1-6, with no clear D. Trimming took off 1 base at V and 5 bases at J, with 9 bases between the two ends. CDR3 length: 15 amino acids. The germline V gene has CDR1 SNHLY and CDR2 FYNNEI. CDR3 sequence: CASSEGQRDNSPLHF. The DNA of the CDR3 is TGTGCCAGCAGTGAAGGGCAACGGGATAATTCACCCCTCCACTTT.

The rearrangement links TRBV21-1 to TRBJ1-5; no DNA check was done on the table's D call, TRBD1. TRBV21-1 is a recognized pseudogene. This CDR3 contains 14 residues. The CDR3 reads CASSGKGANQPQHF. The CDR3 DNA follows: TGTGCCAGCAGCGGGAAGGGGGCGAATCAGCCCCAGCATTTT.

The chain combines TRBV18 with TRBJ1-2, with 7 bases fitting TRBD1. Germline trimming cut 6 bases from V and 2 bases from J; bases unmatched to any gene: 3. The CDR3 runs to 13 residues. Germline CDR1 KGHSH, CDR2 LQKENI. The CDR3 bases are TGTGCCAGCTCTGAGGGACAGAACTATGGCTACACCTTC. Translating it yields CASSEGQNYGYTF.

The genes are TRBV19 and TRBJ2-3; 11 bases line up with TRBD2. V gave up 3 bases and J gave up 9 bases; unmatched junction bases: 5. CDR1 is LNHDA, CDR2 SQIVND, per germline (reference sequence). The CDR3 contains 14 residues. This chain's CDR3 is CASSMGGTSGTQYF. The CDR3 coding sequence is TGTGCCAGTAGTATGGGAGGGACTAGCGGAACGCAGTATTTT.

CDR3 sequence: CASSLHELQETQYF. CDR3 nucleotide sequence: TGTGCCAGCAGCTTACATGAGTTACAAGAGACCCAGTACTTC. This chain joins TRBV7-7 and TRBJ2-5, with D uncertain. There are 14 residues in the CDR3. Germline assignment: CDR1 SSHAT and CDR2 FNYEAQ (reference sequence). The V end was cut by 2 bases, the J end by 2 bases, with 9 bases between.

The V gene is TRBV5-6, the J gene TRBJ2-1; D possibly corresponds to TRBD1 (6 bases). CDR3 length: 12 amino acids. The V gene lost 4 bases and the J gene lost 7 bases, with 9 bases spanning the gap. CDR1 is SGHDT, CDR2 YYEEEE, per germline. The CDR3 loop is CASSRDTNEQFF. In nucleotides, the CDR3 is TGTGCCAGCAGCAGGGACACGAATGAGCAGTTCTTC.

The genes are TRBV20-1 and TRBJ2-5, with 9 nucleotides matching TRBD2. CDR1 DFQATT and CDR2 SNEGSKA come from the germline V gene (reference sequence). There are 11 residues in the CDR3. CDR3 sequence (DNA): TGCACTGGACTAGCGCAAGAGACCCAGTACTTC. This sequence encodes CTGLAQETQYF.